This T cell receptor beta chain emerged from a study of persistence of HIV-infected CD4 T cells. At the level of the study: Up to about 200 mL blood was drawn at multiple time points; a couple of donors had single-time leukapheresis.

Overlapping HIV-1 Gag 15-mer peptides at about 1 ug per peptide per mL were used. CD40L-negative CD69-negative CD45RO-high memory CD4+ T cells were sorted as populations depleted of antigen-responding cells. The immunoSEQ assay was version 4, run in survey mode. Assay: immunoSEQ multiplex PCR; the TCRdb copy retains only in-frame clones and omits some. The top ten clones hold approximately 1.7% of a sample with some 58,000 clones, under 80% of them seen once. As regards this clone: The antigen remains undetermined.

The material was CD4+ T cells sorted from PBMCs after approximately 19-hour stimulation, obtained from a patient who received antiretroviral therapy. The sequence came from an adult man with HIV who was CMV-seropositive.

CDR3 in DNA: TGTGCCAGCAGTTCAGAGAGCACAGATACGCAGTATTTT. Translation: CASSSESTDTQYF. This chain joins TRBV2 and TRBJ2-3, with no clear D. CDR1 is SNHLY and CDR2 is FYNNEI in the germline V gene. The ends were cut back, 5 bases at V and 0 bases at J, with 6 bases in the middle. The CDR3 is made up of 13 amino acids.